This TCR beta chain originates from a study of regulatory T cells in long-lasting Graves disease. This clonotype has ten or more counts. The germline V gene has CDR1 LGHDT and CDR2 YNNKEL (reference sequence). The CDR3 spans 13 residues. Trimming stripped 6 bases from V and 3 bases from J, with 12 bases between. Documented time point: newly diagnosed GD, antithyroid drugs for less than 3 months. TCR sequences were obtained from RNA taken from PBMCs. Through Arm-PCR of CDR3 regions and iRepertoire HTBI primers, TCR beta libraries were built. TCRdb re-called the multiplex PCR reads with MiXCR, one entry per CDR3 protein. The sample yields about 460,000 distinct CDR3 sequences, less than 15% seen once. This same sample was also taken into another study, of T cells in Graves' hyperthyroidism and ophthalmopathy. That work contributes: Diagnosis rested on symptoms, serum thyroxine and TRAb, thyroid ultrasound, and orbital computed tomography.

The chain joins TRBV3-1 to TRBJ2-7; D call uncertain. The TCR sequence derives from a woman between 45 and 60 years old with Graves disease. Sample: peripheral blood mononuclear cells (PBMCs), taken at new diagnosis, from a patient treated with antithyroid drugs. CDR3 in DNA: TGTGCCAGCAGTCGTTCTTTATACTACGAGCAGTACTTC. It codes for CASSRSLYYEQYF.